The table lists the clone carrying this T cell receptor (beta chain) with a few counts. The data derive from a study of cytomegalovirus exposure and HLA in healthy donors. Per germline, CDR1 KGHSH and CDR2 LQKENI. The CDR3 runs to 12 residues. V was pared by 2 bases and J by 4 bases, with 5 bases between. Researchers ran the PCR with 60 Vbeta and 13 Jbeta primers. Repertoires were generated with immunoSEQ multiplex PCR, while TCRdb's copy carries only in-frame clones and drops some. The data hold under 150,000 clones, with about 86% observed a single time. The V and J genes are TRBV18 and TRBJ2-5; D not certain. What was sequenced was PBMCs. The TCR sequence derives from a man aged 40-50 years in good health and CMV-seropositive. CDR3 bases: TGTGCCAGCTCACCATCCGGAGAGACCCAGTACTTC. Translating gives CASSPSGETQYF. The whole variable domain, filled in from reference TRBV18 and TRBJ2-5, reads NAGVMQNPRHLVRRRGQEARLRCSPMKGHSHVYWYRQLPEEGLKFMVYLQKENIIDESGMPKERFSAEFPKEGPSILRIQQVVRGDSAAYFCASSPSGETQYFGPGTRLLVL.